This T cell receptor (beta chain) derives from a study of T cell changes during pregnancy in multiple sclerosis. The data were produced by immunoSEQ multiplex PCR, yet TCRdb's version contains in-frame clones alone and is incomplete. Of some 89,000 clones listed, 94% are singletons. This clone appeared once. The CDR3 totals 15 residues. V dropped 4 bases and J dropped 3 bases, with 16 bases sitting between them. Germline loops: CDR1 MGHRA, CDR2 YSYEKL. This chain uses TRBV4-1 with TRBJ2-7, with a weak D call TRBD2 (5 bases). Sequences were derived from peripheral blood, sampled in the third trimester of pregnancy. The TCR was taken from a female donor with multiple sclerosis, enrolled in a pregnancy study. The CDR3 region is CASSPNPEGYYEQYF. The CDR3 DNA is TGCGCCAGCAGCCCAAACCCCGAGGGCTACTACGAGCAGTACTTC.